A single sample gave rise to the 24 T cell receptor beta chains below, sequenced in a study of blood T cell repertoires in COVID-19. Assay: immunoSEQ multiplex PCR; the TCRdb copy retains only in-frame clones and omits some. There are over 150,000 clones in the sample; approximately 90% occur only once, and roughly a sixth lies in the top ten. Material: peripheral blood. The receptors were sampled from a man aged 45-65 years with COVID-19, enrolled during active disease.

The chain uses TRBV2 and TRBJ2-7; weak D call: TRBD1 (6 bases). V lost 7 bases to trimming and J lost 5 bases, with 15 bases between them. Per the germline V gene, CDR1 is SNHLY and CDR2 is FYNNEI. This CDR3 is built from 13 residues. This chain's CDR3 is CASTVTGIDEQYF. For the CDR3, the DNA is TGTGCCAGCACCGTCACAGGGATCGACGAGCAGTACTTC.

The rearrangement uses TRBV19 and TRBJ2-1; tentatively, D is TRBD1 (6 bases). Trimming removed 5 bases from V and 8 bases from J, with 13 bases in between. The length of the CDR3 is 13 residues. CDR1 LNHDA and CDR2 SQIVND come from the germline V gene (reference sequence). CDR3 bases: TGTGCCAGTAGTCTACTAGGGGGAGATGAGCAGTTCTTC. Translation: CASSLLGGDEQFF.

This chain uses TRBV5-6 with TRBJ1-4; 7 bases are shared with TRBD1. Germline V gives CDR1 SGHDT, CDR2 YYEEEE. The CDR3 has 15 amino acids. J gave up 7 bases and V 4 bases, and 10 bases lay outside the gene matches. In nucleotides, the CDR3 is TGTGCCAGCAGCCGCAGGGGGACAGCGGGTGAAAAACTGTTTTTT. Translated, it gives CASSRRGTAGEKLFF.

Here the CDR3 DNA reads TGTGCCACCAGGGGGCAGAGCTACGAGCAGTACTTC. This translates into CATRGQSYEQYF. The chain couples TRBV10-3 to TRBJ2-7; 8 nucleotides align to TRBD1. V dropped 10 bases and J dropped 3; count of bases not matched to a gene: 5. This CDR3 spans 12 amino acids. Per the germline V gene, CDR1 is ENHRY and CDR2 is SYGVKD.

This chain connects TRBV7-2 to TRBJ2-3; TRBD1 is a possible D gene (6 bases). The germline gives CDR1 SGHTA, CDR2 FQGNSA. The CDR3 has 14 residues. V lost 7 bases and J 4 bases, leaving 15 bases between the germline ends. CDR3 in amino acids: CASTETGAADTQYF. CDR3 coding DNA: TGTGCCAGCACCGAGACAGGCGCTGCAGATACGCAGTATTTT.

This chain joins TRBV28 and TRBJ2-7, with 7 bases aligning to TRBD1. The CDR3 has 15 residues. CDR1 and CDR2 from the germline V gene are MDHEN and SYDVKM. Unmatched junction bases numbered 10, after V lost 5 bases and J lost 3 bases. CDR3 nucleotide sequence: TGTGCCAGCAGTCCCTCTGTGGGACAGAACTACGAGCAGTACTTC. It yields the protein CASSPSVGQNYEQYF.

The V gene is TRBV18, the J gene TRBJ1-3, with no clear D. The ends were cut back, 1 base at V and 4 bases at J, with 11 bases in the middle. The CDR3 loop spans 15 amino acids. Germline V lookup: CDR1 KGHSH, CDR2 LQKENI. The CDR3 DNA sequence: TGTGCCAGCTCACCACGCACCATAGCCGGAAACACCATATATTTT. Translation gives CASSPRTIAGNTIYF.

This clone was observed once. The gene calls are TRBV12-3 or TRBV12-4 and TRBJ1-5; D is unclear. With 3 bases removed from V and 6 bases from J, the gap between germline ends came to 9 bases. CDR3 length: 13 amino acids. CDR3 region: CASSLVGGQPQHF. DNA for the CDR3: TGTGCCAGCAGTTTGGTTGGCGGTCAGCCCCAGCATTTT.

The chain couples TRBV10-1 to TRBJ1-1; D not resolved. Between the trimmed V and J ends, which lost 3 bases and 2 bases, there was a span of 10 bases. Looked up from germline, CDR1 is WNHNN and CDR2 is SYGVQD (reference sequence). The CDR3 consists of 14 residues. This CDR3 is CASSDHSSNTEAFF. The CDR3 coding sequence is TGCGCCAGCAGTGACCACAGCAGTAACACTGAAGCTTTCTTT.

The V call is TRBV5-4, the J call TRBJ1-5; TRBD1 matches at 7 bases. J was trimmed by 3 bases and V by 4 bases; bases with no gene match: 4. The CDR3 is 14 amino acids. Germline lookup yields CDR1 SGHNT and CDR2 YYREEE (reference sequence). CDR3 sequence reads: CASSAGTDNQPQHF. Written as DNA, the CDR3 is TGTGCCAGCAGCGCCGGGACAGACAATCAGCCCCAGCATTTT. The whole variable domain, remainder taken from reference TRBV5-4 and TRBJ1-5, is ETGVTQSPTHLIKTRGQQVTLRCSSQSGHNTVSWYQQALGQGPQFIFQYYREEENGRGNFPPRFSGLQFPNYSSELNVNALELDDSALYLCASSAGTDNQPQHFGDGTRLSIL.

V gene TRBV6-5 combines with J gene TRBJ2-7, with 11 bases aligning to TRBD2. In germline, CDR1 is MNHEY, CDR2 SVGAGI. V shed 6 bases, J shed 2 bases, and the junction held 6 bases outside the gene matches. CDR3 length: 15 residues. CDR3: CASRLGLAAPYEQYF. The CDR3, as DNA: TGTGCCAGCAGATTGGGACTAGCGGCCCCCTACGAGCAGTACTTC.

This CDR3 is CASSQVAGIENEQFF. CDR3 DNA sequence: TGTGCCAGCAGCCAAGTAGCGGGGATTGAAAATGAGCAGTTCTTC. The J gene is TRBJ2-1, the V gene TRBV4-2; 8 bases are a match to TRBD2. Trimming took 1 base from V and 7 from J; bases not matched to a gene: 6. The CDR3 has 15 residues. Germline V gene data show CDR1 as LGHNA and CDR2 as YNFKEQ.

The V and J genes are TRBV12-3 or TRBV12-4 and TRBJ2-7; D remains unclear. V lost 2 bases, J lost 3 bases, and 5 bases lay in between. This CDR3 has 12 amino acids. The CDR3 loop is CASSLSGYEQYF. Here the CDR3 DNA reads TGTGCCAGCAGTTTATCCGGCTACGAGCAGTACTTC.

V and J are TRBV19 and TRBJ1-2; D might be TRBD1 (5 bases). CDR1 is LNHDA, CDR2 SQIVND, per germline (reference sequence). This CDR3 has 14 amino acids. V lost 6 bases and J lost 1, with 12 bases in between. CDR3 sequence: CASRGSGDNYGYTF. CDR3 bases: TGTGCCAGTAGAGGGTCGGGGGATAACTATGGCTACACCTTC.

The chain is built from TRBV4-1 and TRBJ2-1; D is possibly TRBD2 (7 bases). There are 17 residues in the CDR3. The ends were cut back, 2 bases at V and 9 bases at J, with 23 bases in the middle. The germline V gene has CDR1 MGHRA and CDR2 YSYEKL. The CDR3 nucleotides are TGCGCCAGCAGCCAATTGGGGGCGGGAGAACAATACGGTGAGCAGTTCTTC. This encodes CASSQLGAGEQYGEQFF.

The V call is TRBV19, the J call TRBJ1-1; D not certain. The CDR3 extends over 14 amino acids. With 3 bases removed from V and 1 base from J, the gap between germline ends came to 9 bases. Germline V gives CDR1 LNHDA, CDR2 SQIVND (reference sequence). This chain's CDR3 is CASSIILSNTEAFF. CDR3 in DNA: TGTGCCAGTAGTATTATACTGTCGAACACTGAAGCTTTCTTT.

The V call is TRBV21-1, the J call TRBJ2-1; the table gives TRBD2 as D, unverified against the DNA. TRBV21-1 is assigned pseudogene status. The length of the CDR3 is 18 residues. The CDR3 DNA reads as TGTGCCAGCAGCAAAGAGAAGACTAGCGGGGGGGCCTACAATGAGCAGTTCTTC. Amino acid sequence: CASSKEKTSGGAYNEQFF.

The chain is built from TRBV19 and TRBJ2-5; the D gene is possibly TRBD2 (6 bases). From germline, CDR1 is LNHDA and CDR2 SQIVND (reference sequence). Trimming removed 5 bases at V and 3 bases at J, with 16 bases between. The CDR3 totals 15 residues. Here the CDR3 reads CASSASGLLEETQYF. DNA of the CDR3: TGTGCCAGTAGTGCCTCGGGACTTCTCGAAGAGACCCAGTACTTC. Variable domain in full (rest from reference TRBV19 and TRBJ2-5): DGGITQSPKYLFRKEGQNVTLSCEQNLNHDAMYWYRQDPGQGLRLIYYSQIVNDFQKGDIAEGYSVSREKKESFPLTVTSAQKNPTAFYLCASSASGLLEETQYFGPGTRLLVL.

This chain uses TRBV19 with TRBJ1-3, with 7 bases matching TRBD1. CDR1 is LNHDA, CDR2 SQIVND, per germline (reference sequence). V lost 10 bases, J lost 4 bases, and 7 bases stayed unmatched. There are 13 residues in the CDR3. The CDR3, as DNA: TGTGCCACCCTCGGGACAGCCGGAAACACCATATATTTT. Translating it yields CATLGTAGNTIYF.

This clone was observed a few times. The chain uses TRBV10-3 and TRBJ1-1; D is uncertain. Per germline, CDR1 ENHRY and CDR2 SYGVKD. CDR3 length: 12 amino acids. V lost 4 bases and J lost 5, with 8 bases in between. The CDR3 DNA is TGTGCCATCAGTGGTACCGAGACTGAAGCTTTCTTT. It is translated as CAISGTETEAFF.

The rearrangement uses TRBV30 and TRBJ2-5, with TRBD1 identical over 7 bases. Per the germline V gene, CDR1 is GTSNPN and CDR2 is SVGIG (reference sequence). V dropped 0 bases and J dropped 4; count of bases not matched to a gene: 8. There are 15 residues in the CDR3. The CDR3 region is CAWSVVQGPSETQYF. The CDR3 DNA reads TGTGCCTGGAGTGTCGTACAGGGGCCCTCAGAGACCCAGTACTTC.

The chain joins TRBV3-1 (or the pseudogene TRBV3-2) to TRBJ2-3; possible D gene TRBD1, 5 bases. Germline V CDR1 and CDR2: LGHDT, YNNKEL (reference sequence). The CDR3 totals 15 residues. V gave up 0 bases and J gave up 0 bases, with 7 bases separating them. The CDR3 sequence: CASSQDPGSTDTQYF. The CDR3 coding sequence is TGTGCCAGCAGCCAAGACCCAGGGAGCACAGATACGCAGTATTTT.

The chain combines TRBV25-1 with TRBJ2-5; D gene ambiguous. This CDR3 comprises 11 residues. Germline CDR1 is MGHDK and CDR2 is SYGVNS. Trimming took 8 bases from V and 7 from J, leaving 11 bases between them. In DNA form, the CDR3 reads TGTGCCAGCGCCAAGAGAGGGACCCAGTACTTC. Its protein is CASAKRGTQYF.

The CDR3 here is CASSRGLAGGTGELFF. DNA for the CDR3: TGTGCCAGCAGCCGAGGACTAGCGGGAGGAACCGGGGAGCTGTTTTTT. The chain has TRBV9 and TRBJ2-2, with TRBD2 identical over 14 bases. V lost 4 bases, J lost 5 bases, and 4 bases stayed unmatched. Germline V gene data show CDR1 as SGDLS and CDR2 as YYNGEE. This CDR3 contains 16 residues.